The rows below give T cell receptor beta chains drawn from one sample of a study of blood T cell repertoires in COVID-19. Profiled with immunoSEQ multiplex PCR; TCRdb holds only in-frame clones, not every one. The sample holds roughly 150,000 clones; around 82% are singletons and the top ten take around 3.9%. Sequencing was done on a sample of PBMCs or T cells enriched from blood (not recorded which). The receptors come from a man aged 50 or older in a cohort exposed to, infected with or recovered from COVID-19 (not recorded which). Both conserved end residues are part of each CDR3. The D gene is left open where the match is weak. Rows may omit the clone size; those that give it use once, few, many or a size class.

CDR3	DNA	D	V	J	size
CASSVVLGTSETDTQYF	TGTGCCAGCAGCGTAGTATTGGGGACTAGTGAGACAGATACGCAGTATTTT	TRBD2	TRBV9	TRBJ2-3	.
CASSPGLGPYEQYF	TGTGCCAGCAGCCCGGGACTAGGTCCCTACGAGCAGTACTTC	TRBD2	TRBV4-2	TRBJ2-7	.
CASSHGQGPLHF	TGTGCCAGCAGCCATGGACAGGGTCCCCTCCACTTT	TRBD1	TRBV3-1/TRBV3-2	TRBJ1-6	once
CASSESGTGQDTQYF	TGTGCCAGCAGTGAATCTGGGACAGGGCAAGATACGCAGTATTTT	TRBD1	TRBV6-1	TRBJ2-3	.
CASSSWTRPDTQYF	TGTGCCAGCAGCTCCTGGACTAGGCCAGATACGCAGTATTTT	TRBD2	TRBV9	TRBJ2-3	.
CASTSSGYSTEAFF	TGTGCCAGCACCTCTTCAGGGTATAGCACTGAAGCTTTCTTT	.	TRBV11-2	TRBJ1-1	.
CASSLTDRSRNTIYF	TGTGCCAGCAGCTTGACGGACAGGAGTAGGAACACCATATATTTT	TRBD1	TRBV7-8	TRBJ1-3	.
CASRPGLAGVRTGELFF	TGTGCCAGCAGACCAGGACTAGCGGGAGTGAGGACCGGGGAGCTGTTTTTT	TRBD2	TRBV27	TRBJ2-2	.
CASTSTGISEAFF	TGTGCCAGTACCTCGACAGGAATATCTGAAGCTTTCTTT	.	TRBV19	TRBJ1-1	few
CASKVSGGVSYEQYF	TGTGCCAGCAAGGTTAGCGGGGGGGTTTCCTACGAGCAGTACTTC	TRBD2	TRBV7-2	TRBJ2-7	.
CASSYSWELGNTIYF	TGTGCCAGCAGTTACTCGTGGGAGCTTGGAAACACCATATATTTT	.	TRBV6-5	TRBJ1-3	.
CASSQDGQPSSYEQYF	TGCGCCAGCAGCCAAGATGGGCAGCCCAGCTCCTACGAGCAGTACTTC	.	TRBV4-3	TRBJ2-7	.
CATSDRGTTEAFF	TGTGCCACCAGCGACAGGGGGACCACTGAAGCTTTCTTT	TRBD1	TRBV24-1	TRBJ1-1	.
CASSGQLEGETQYF	TGTGCCAGCAGTGGACAGCTCGAGGGGGAGACCCAGTACTTC	.	TRBV6-6	TRBJ2-5	.
CASSRTRGPRNEQFF	TGTGCCAGCAGCCGCACTAGGGGGCCACGTAATGAGCAGTTCTTC	TRBD1	TRBV7-2	TRBJ2-1	once
CASSPDRGGEAFF	TGTGCCAGCAGTCCAGACAGGGGCGGTGAAGCTTTCTTT	TRBD1	TRBV27	TRBJ1-1	.
CAWGPWESYGYTF	TGTGCCTGGGGCCCCTGGGAGAGCTATGGCTACACCTTC	.	TRBV30	TRBJ1-2	.
CASSIGGSNYGYTF	TGCGCCAGCAGCATAGGGGGATCCAACTATGGCTACACCTTC	.	TRBV5-1	TRBJ1-2	.
CASSSRDRGYGYTF	TGTGCCAGTAGTAGCCGGGACAGGGGCTATGGCTACACCTTC	TRBD1	TRBV19	TRBJ1-2	.
CASSIPSTKRYTF	TGTGCCAGTAGTATCCCCTCAACCAAGCGCTACACCTTC	.	TRBV19	TRBJ1-2	once
CAWSADLRSVYGYTF	TGTGCCTGGAGTGCTGATCTCAGGTCGGTCTATGGCTACACCTTC	.	TRBV30	TRBJ1-2	.
CASSLVTGGSTDTQYF	TGCGCCAGCAGCTTGGTGACAGGGGGCAGCACAGATACGCAGTATTTT	TRBD1	TRBV5-1	TRBJ2-3	.
CASSPQGGSYGYTF	TGTGCCAGCAGCCCGCAGGGAGGTTCCTATGGCTACACCTTC	.	TRBV5-5	TRBJ1-2	.
CASSLSGGGLNEQFF	TGCGCCAGCAGCTTGTCTGGCGGGGGGCTAAATGAGCAGTTCTTC	TRBD2	TRBV5-1	TRBJ2-1	.
CASSQGLAGYQETQYF	TGCGCCAGCAGCCAAGGGCTAGCGGGCTACCAAGAGACCCAGTACTTC	TRBD2	TRBV4-1	TRBJ2-5	once
CAWSVLRGQPQHF	TGTGCCTGGAGTGTACTTAGGGGACAGCCCCAGCATTTT	.	TRBV30	TRBJ1-5	once
CSVDGTGSEKLFF	TGCAGCGTTGACGGGACAGGGTCTGAAAAACTGTTTTTT	TRBD1	TRBV29-1	TRBJ1-4	.
CASSVGPFIGSGNTGELFF	TGTGCCAGCAGCGTAGGCCCCTTTATCGGTAGCGGGAACACCGGGGAGCTGTTTTTT	.	TRBV11-2	TRBJ2-2	.
CASSYRGTKNIQYF	TGTGCCAGCAGTTATCGGGGGACCAAAAACATTCAGTACTTC	.	TRBV6-5	TRBJ2-4	.
CASSSPKGGGSPYNEQFF	TGTGCCAGCAGCAGCCCCAAGGGTGGCGGGAGTCCCTACAATGAGCAGTTCTTC	TRBD2	TRBV25-1	TRBJ2-1	once